Listed below are T cell receptor beta chains from one sample, sequenced in a study of neurological immune-mediated disorders. TCRdb processed the 5' RACE reads anew with MiXCR; each CDR3 protein has one entry. This table holds about 53,000 distinct CDR3 sequences, under 4.5% found once. Input material: PBMCs. These receptors came from a woman aged 25 to 39 with multiple sclerosis. The CDR3 runs from the conserved cysteine through the conserved F or W. Fields, in order: J gene, V gene, D gene, clone size, CDR3 DNA, CDR3 protein. D genes are given only for firm matches. A clone size is listed for some rows: how often the clone was seen (once, few, many), or a class if it is expanded.

J gene: TRBJ1-1
V gene: TRBV4-3
D gene: .
clone size: few
CDR3 DNA: TGCGCCAGCAGCCAAGGCAGGGCGGCAGCTGAAGCTTTCTTT
CDR3 protein: CASSQGRAAAEAFF

J gene: TRBJ2-6
V gene: TRBV6-2/TRBV6-3
D gene: .
clone size: many
CDR3 DNA: TGTGCCAGCAGTTATTGGGGATCAGGGGCCAACGTCCTGACTTTC
CDR3 protein: CASSYWGSGANVLTF

J gene: TRBJ2-5
V gene: TRBV29-1
D gene: TRBD2
clone size: medium-sized
CDR3 DNA: TGCAGCGCGAGACTAGCGGACCAAGAGACCCAGTACTTC
CDR3 protein: CSARLADQETQYF

J gene: TRBJ2-1
V gene: TRBV7-7
D gene: .
clone size: many
CDR3 DNA: TGTGCTAGCAGCGCGGGACCAACTGTAGAGCAGTTCTTC
CDR3 protein: CASSAGPTVEQFF

J gene: TRBJ2-7
V gene: TRBV28
D gene: .
clone size: many
CDR3 DNA: TGTGCCAGCAGTTTATCATCCAGCCCGAGGTATGAGCAGTACTTC
CDR3 protein: CASSLSSSPRYEQYF

J gene: TRBJ2-5
V gene: TRBV6-6
D gene: .
clone size: many
CDR3 DNA: TGTGCCAGCAGTTACGGTCTGGGGACCCAGTACTTC
CDR3 protein: CASSYGLGTQYF

J gene: TRBJ2-7
V gene: TRBV5-1
D gene: .
clone size: .
CDR3 DNA: TGCGCCAGCAGCTGGACCTCAGGGGTAGAAGAGCAGTACTTC
CDR3 protein: CASSWTSGVEEQYF

J gene: TRBJ2-3
V gene: TRBV27
D gene: .
clone size: many
CDR3 DNA: TGTGCCAGCAGTTTACAGGACACACGGAGGGGGACGCAGTATTTT
CDR3 protein: CASSLQDTRRGTQYF

J gene: TRBJ2-7
V gene: TRBV5-1
D gene: .
clone size: many
CDR3 DNA: TGCGCCAGCAGCTTGGGGCCGCCTTCATCCTACGAGCAGTACTTC
CDR3 protein: CASSLGPPSSYEQYF

J gene: TRBJ2-7
V gene: TRBV20-1
D gene: TRBD1
clone size: many
CDR3 DNA: TGCAGTGCTAGAGACACCGGGACAGGTTCCTACGAGCAGTACTTC
CDR3 protein: CSARDTGTGSYEQYF

J gene: TRBJ1-2
V gene: TRBV10-3
D gene: TRBD1
clone size: many
CDR3 DNA: TGTGCCATCAGTGAGCTCACAGGGGGCATTGGCTACACCTTC
CDR3 protein: CAISELTGGIGYTF

J gene: TRBJ2-2
V gene: TRBV3-1
D gene: .
clone size: many
CDR3 DNA: TGTGCCAGCAGCAAAGTCGGCGGGGAGCTGTTTTTT
CDR3 protein: CASSKVGGELFF

J gene: TRBJ1-6
V gene: TRBV28
D gene: .
clone size: .
CDR3 DNA: TGTGCCAGCATCGGAGGACAGAGTCGAAATTCACCCCTCAACTTT
CDR3 protein: CASIGGQSRNSPLNF

J gene: TRBJ1-1
V gene: TRBV29-1
D gene: .
clone size: many
CDR3 DNA: TGCAGCGTTGAACGGAGCGGCACTGAAGCTTTCTTT
CDR3 protein: CSVERSGTEAFF

J gene: TRBJ1-3
V gene: TRBV5-1
D gene: .
clone size: .
CDR3 DNA: TGCGCCAACAGCTTGGGGGAGAGGGGTCCGGACACCATATATTTT
CDR3 protein: CANSLGERGPDTIYF

J gene: TRBJ1-1
V gene: TRBV7-9
D gene: .
clone size: few
CDR3 DNA: TGTGCCAGCAGCTTTTGGACAAACCCGATCACTGAAGCTTTCTTT
CDR3 protein: CASSFWTNPITEAFF

J gene: TRBJ2-5
V gene: TRBV20-1
D gene: .
clone size: many
CDR3 DNA: TGCAGTGCTAGAAACATGGGAGGGGGGGCGGCCCAGTACTTC
CDR3 protein: CSARNMGGGAAQYF

J gene: TRBJ1-3
V gene: TRBV12-3/TRBV12-4
D gene: .
clone size: many
CDR3 DNA: TGTGCCAGCAGGGCAGCGTTGAACACCATATATTTT
CDR3 protein: CASRAALNTIYF

J gene: TRBJ1-1
V gene: TRBV7-9
D gene: .
clone size: .
CDR3 DNA: TGTGCCAGCAGCTTAGGTTGGGACAAGAACACTGAAGCTTTCTTT
CDR3 protein: CASSLGWDKNTEAFF

J gene: TRBJ2-3
V gene: TRBV5-1
D gene: .
clone size: .
CDR3 DNA: TGCGCCAGCAGCTTGGAGGGGGGGGGTTCCGATACGCAGTATTTT
CDR3 protein: CASSLEGGGSDTQYF

J gene: TRBJ2-3
V gene: TRBV6-5
D gene: TRBD1
clone size: many
CDR3 DNA: TGTGCCAGCACCCACTGGACAGGGAAGGGAGATACGCAGTATTTT
CDR3 protein: CASTHWTGKGDTQYF

J gene: TRBJ1-2
V gene: TRBV5-6
D gene: .
clone size: many
CDR3 DNA: TGTGCCAGCAGCTTTTTCGACAGCGACTATGGCTACACCTTC
CDR3 protein: CASSFFDSDYGYTF

J gene: TRBJ1-1
V gene: TRBV5-1
D gene: TRBD1
clone size: .
CDR3 DNA: TGCGCCAGCAGCTTGGGGTCTAACAGGGGTGAAGCTTTCTTT
CDR3 protein: CASSLGSNRGEAFF

J gene: TRBJ2-3
V gene: TRBV3-1
D gene: TRBD1
clone size: many
CDR3 DNA: TGTGCCAGCAGCCTTCGGACAGGGGGCCGCGGAGATACGCAGTATTTT
CDR3 protein: CASSLRTGGRGDTQYF

J gene: TRBJ1-2
V gene: TRBV20-1
D gene: .
clone size: many
CDR3 DNA: TGCAGTGCTAATCGTTTTGGCTACACCTTC
CDR3 protein: CSANRFGYTF

J gene: TRBJ2-7
V gene: TRBV10-3
D gene: TRBD2
clone size: many
CDR3 DNA: TGTGCCATCAGCCCTGCACTAGCGGGAGCCTACGAGCAGTACTTC
CDR3 protein: CAISPALAGAYEQYF

J gene: TRBJ2-7
V gene: TRBV5-1
D gene: .
clone size: many
CDR3 DNA: TGCGCCAGCAGCCTCCAGTCAACAGGGAGCCTAGGCGAGCAGTACTTC
CDR3 protein: CASSLQSTGSLGEQYF

J gene: TRBJ2-1
V gene: TRBV27
D gene: .
clone size: many
CDR3 DNA: TGTGCCAGCAGTTTATCGACCTACAATGAGCAGTTCTTC
CDR3 protein: CASSLSTYNEQFF

J gene: TRBJ2-3
V gene: TRBV12-3/TRBV12-4
D gene: TRBD2
clone size: many
CDR3 DNA: TGTGCCAGCAGTCGGGGACTAGCGGACACAGATACGCAGTATTTT
CDR3 protein: CASSRGLADTDTQYF

J gene: TRBJ2-1
V gene: TRBV7-8
D gene: .
clone size: many
CDR3 DNA: TGTGCCAGCAGCTTAGTCCGTCTCCCATCCTACAATGAGCAGTTCTTC
CDR3 protein: CASSLVRLPSYNEQFF

J gene: TRBJ1-4
V gene: TRBV5-1
D gene: .
clone size: many
CDR3 DNA: TGCGCCAGCAGCCATCGGTTAAGTGGAGAAAAACTGTTTTTT
CDR3 protein: CASSHRLSGEKLFF

J gene: TRBJ2-7
V gene: TRBV12-3/TRBV12-4
D gene: .
clone size: many
CDR3 DNA: TGTGCCAGCAGTCCCGGGGCTCCTGGCGAGCAGTACTTC
CDR3 protein: CASSPGAPGEQYF

J gene: TRBJ2-3
V gene: TRBV20-1
D gene: .
clone size: many
CDR3 DNA: TGCAGTGCTAGAGATATTCGGGGACATACGCAGTATTTT
CDR3 protein: CSARDIRGHTQYF

J gene: TRBJ2-2
V gene: TRBV7-6
D gene: .
clone size: few
CDR3 DNA: TGTGCCAGCAGCTCCATCTCGACAGGCCAACCCACCGGGGAGCTGTTTTTT
CDR3 protein: CASSSISTGQPTGELFF

J gene: TRBJ2-1
V gene: TRBV29-1
D gene: TRBD1
clone size: many
CDR3 DNA: TGCAGCGGACACAGGGGCAATGAGCAGTTCTTC
CDR3 protein: CSGHRGNEQFF

J gene: TRBJ2-7
V gene: TRBV6-2/TRBV6-3
D gene: TRBD1
clone size: many
CDR3 DNA: TGTGCCAGCAGTGAGGACAGGCACCACGAGCAGTACTTC
CDR3 protein: CASSEDRHHEQYF

J gene: TRBJ2-3
V gene: TRBV4-1
D gene: TRBD1
clone size: many
CDR3 DNA: TGCGCCAGCAGCCAGCTCCGGGACAGCCCCACAGATACGCAGTATTTT
CDR3 protein: CASSQLRDSPTDTQYF

J gene: TRBJ2-7
V gene: TRBV7-2
D gene: TRBD2
clone size: many
CDR3 DNA: TGTGCCAGCAGCTTAGATAGCGGGAGGGCCGCCTACGAGCAGTACTTC
CDR3 protein: CASSLDSGRAAYEQYF

J gene: TRBJ2-2
V gene: TRBV7-2
D gene: .
clone size: many
CDR3 DNA: TGTGCCAGCAGCTGGGGCACCGGGGAGCTGTTTTTT
CDR3 protein: CASSWGTGELFF

J gene: TRBJ1-2
V gene: TRBV29-1
D gene: TRBD1
clone size: few
CDR3 DNA: TGCAGCGTTGTTGGGACAGGGGCTCGGGGCTACACCTTC
CDR3 protein: CSVVGTGARGYTF

J gene: TRBJ2-2
V gene: TRBV4-1
D gene: .
clone size: many
CDR3 DNA: TGCGCCAGCAGCCAAATGACTCCTCCCGGGGAGCTGTTTTTT
CDR3 protein: CASSQMTPPGELFF

J gene: TRBJ2-7
V gene: TRBV29-1
D gene: .
clone size: .
CDR3 DNA: TGCAGCGTTGAGCGGGGAGGAGAGCAGTACTTC
CDR3 protein: CSVERGGEQYF

J gene: TRBJ2-2
V gene: TRBV7-9
D gene: TRBD2
clone size: many
CDR3 DNA: TGTGCCAGCAGGGGCACTAGCGGAGAACATAACACCGGGGAGCTGTTTTTT
CDR3 protein: CASRGTSGEHNTGELFF

J gene: TRBJ1-5
V gene: TRBV5-6
D gene: .
clone size: many
CDR3 DNA: TGTGCCAGCAGCGGGCGAGGGGGTGGCAATCAGCCCCAGCATTTT
CDR3 protein: CASSGRGGGNQPQHF

J gene: TRBJ1-2
V gene: TRBV24-1
D gene: TRBD1
clone size: many
CDR3 DNA: TGTGCCACCAGTGATTTGCCCGGGACAGGCGGCTACACCTTC
CDR3 protein: CATSDLPGTGGYTF

J gene: TRBJ2-5
V gene: TRBV29-1
D gene: .
clone size: many
CDR3 DNA: TGCAGCGTTTTCGACGGGGTAGAGACCCAGTACTTC
CDR3 protein: CSVFDGVETQYF

J gene: TRBJ2-5
V gene: TRBV5-1
D gene: .
clone size: many
CDR3 DNA: TGCGCCAGCAGCTTGGAAGGGACCCAGTACTTC
CDR3 protein: CASSLEGTQYF

J gene: TRBJ2-4
V gene: TRBV28
D gene: TRBD1
clone size: many
CDR3 DNA: TGTGCCAGCAGCTTTCCGGGACAGGGGGCCGTCGGGTACTTC
CDR3 protein: CASSFPGQGAVGYF